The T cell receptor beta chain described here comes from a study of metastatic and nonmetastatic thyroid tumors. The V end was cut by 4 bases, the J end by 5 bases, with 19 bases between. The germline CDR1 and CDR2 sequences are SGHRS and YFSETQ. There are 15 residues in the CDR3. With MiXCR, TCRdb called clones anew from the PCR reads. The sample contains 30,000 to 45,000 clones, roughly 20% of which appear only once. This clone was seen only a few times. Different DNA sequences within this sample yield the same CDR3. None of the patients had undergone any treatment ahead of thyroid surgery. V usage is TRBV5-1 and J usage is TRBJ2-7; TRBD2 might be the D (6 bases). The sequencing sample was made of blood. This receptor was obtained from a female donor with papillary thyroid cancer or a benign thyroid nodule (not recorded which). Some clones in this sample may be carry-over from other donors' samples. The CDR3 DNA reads TGCGCCAGCAGCCTGGATGGAGGGGATCGCCACGAGCAGTACTTC. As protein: CASSLDGGDRHEQYF. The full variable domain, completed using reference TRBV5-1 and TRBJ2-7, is KAGVTQTPRYLIKTRGQQVTLSCSPISGHRSVSWYQQTPGQGLQFLFEYFSETQRNKGNFPGRFSGRQFSNSRSEMNVSTLELGDSALYLCASSLDGGDRHEQYFGPGTRLTVT.